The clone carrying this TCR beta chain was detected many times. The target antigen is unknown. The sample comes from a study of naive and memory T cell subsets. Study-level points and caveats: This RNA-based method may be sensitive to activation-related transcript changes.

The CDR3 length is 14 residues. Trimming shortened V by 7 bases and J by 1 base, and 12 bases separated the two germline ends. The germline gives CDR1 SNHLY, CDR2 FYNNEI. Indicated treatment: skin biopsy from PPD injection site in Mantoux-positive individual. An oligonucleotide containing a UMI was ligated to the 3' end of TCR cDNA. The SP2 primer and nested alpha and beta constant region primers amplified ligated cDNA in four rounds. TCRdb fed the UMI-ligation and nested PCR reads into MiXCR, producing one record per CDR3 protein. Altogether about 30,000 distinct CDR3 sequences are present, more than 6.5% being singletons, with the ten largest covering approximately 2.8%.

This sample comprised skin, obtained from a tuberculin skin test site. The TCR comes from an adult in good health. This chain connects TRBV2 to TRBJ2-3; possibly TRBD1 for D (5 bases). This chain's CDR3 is CASTQGRRTDTQYF. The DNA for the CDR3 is TGTGCCAGCACGCAGGGAAGGCGCACAGATACGCAGTATTTT.